Following are 11 T cell receptor beta chains from one sample sequenced in a study of blood T cell repertoires in COVID-19. TCRdb's table, derived via immunoSEQ multiplex PCR, lists solely in-frame clones and lacks some. The sample has roughly 180,000 clones; about four fifths are singletons. The sample comprised peripheral blood. The receptor set was obtained from a human donor in a cohort sampled during active COVID-19.

The chain employs TRBV7-8 and TRBJ1-4; D is possibly TRBD1 (6 bases). Germline assignment: CDR1 SGHVS and CDR2 FQNEAQ. This CDR3 region has 16 residues. V dropped 4 bases and J dropped 7 bases, with 19 bases sitting between them. The CDR3 bases are TGTGCCAGCAGCTCAATCGCGGGGGCTGTAAGTGAAAAACTGTTTTTT. It encodes CASSSIAGAVSEKLFF.

The chain combines TRBV6-6 with TRBJ2-7; D might be TRBD1 (5 bases). With 2 bases removed from V and 6 bases from J, the gap between germline ends came to 5 bases. Per germline, CDR1 MNHNY and CDR2 SVGAGI (reference sequence). The CDR3 sequence is 11 residues long. The DNA of the CDR3 is TGTGCCAGCAGTTACAGGGGCGAGCAGTACTTC. Its protein product is CASSYRGEQYF.

The chain couples TRBV5-6 to TRBJ1-2, with D uncertain. The CDR3 has 13 amino acids. V lost 0 bases, J lost 3 bases, and 6 bases lay in between. In germline, CDR1 is SGHDT, CDR2 YYEEEE. CDR3 in DNA: TGTGCCAGCAGCTTGGGAGGGCACTATGGCTACACCTTC. This encodes CASSLGGHYGYTF.

The V and J genes are TRBV5-1 and TRBJ2-5; 7 nucleotides line up with TRBD2. CDR1 is SGHRS and CDR2 is YFSETQ in the germline V gene. The CDR3 is made up of 16 amino acids. The V and J ends lost 1 base and 2 bases, in that order; junction bases with no gene match: 8. The CDR3 is CASSLSGVLPQETQYF. CDR3 DNA: TGCGCCAGCAGCTTGAGCGGGGTACTACCGCAAGAGACCCAGTACTTC.

The chain joins TRBV10-1 to TRBJ2-2, with 8 bases matching TRBD1. CDR1 and CDR2 from the germline V gene are WNHNN and SYGVQD (reference sequence). This CDR3 has 15 amino acids. J gave up 1 base and V 6 bases, and 4 bases lay outside the gene matches. The CDR3 nucleotides are TGCGCCAGCAGCTCCGGGACAGGGAACACCGGGGAGCTGTTTTTT. It encodes CASSSGTGNTGELFF.

This chain's CDR3 is CASSQLDLTGGFDEQYF. For the CDR3, the DNA is TGCGCCAGCAGCCAACTGGATTTAACAGGGGGATTCGACGAGCAGTACTTC. J is TRBJ2-7 and V is TRBV4-1, with 8 bases fitting TRBD1. The J segment lost 5 bases and the V segment lost 2 bases, leaving 14 bases of the junction unmatched. The CDR3 contains 17 residues. The germline V gene encodes CDR1 MGHRA and CDR2 YSYEKL.

The chain employs TRBV30 and TRBJ2-1; no firm D call. The V and J ends lost 0 bases and 4 bases respectively, with 10 bases between them. CDR1 and CDR2 from the germline V gene are GTSNPN and SVGIG (reference sequence). CDR3 length: 14 residues. The CDR3 DNA sequence: TGTGCCTGGAGTGTACCCCCCGGTTACAATGAGCAGTTCTTC. Amino acids: CAWSVPPGYNEQFF.

This sequence joins TRBV3-1 (or the pseudogene TRBV3-2) and TRBJ1-6, with TRBD1 matching over 9 bases. The CDR3 is 16 residues long. Per germline, CDR1 LGHDT and CDR2 YNNKEL (reference sequence). V gave up 4 bases and J gave up 7 bases; unmatched junction bases: 8. The CDR3 protein is CASSLTGTGTNSPLHF. CDR3 sequence (DNA): TGTGCCAGCAGCCTAACAGGGACAGGGACAAATTCACCCCTCCACTTT.

The V gene is TRBV5-1, the J gene TRBJ2-3; 11 bases map to TRBD2. Germline lookup yields CDR1 SGHRS and CDR2 YFSETQ. The CDR3 is made up of 14 amino acids. V gave up 4 bases and J gave up 4 bases; unmatched junction bases: 2. The CDR3 DNA sequence: TGCGCCAGCAGCAAGACTAGCGGGGCAGATACGCAGTATTTT. Protein: CASSKTSGADTQYF. Full variable domain (remainder filled in from reference TRBV5-1 and TRBJ2-3): KAGVTQTPRYLIKTRGQQVTLSCSPISGHRSVSWYQQTPGQGLQFLFEYFSETQRNKGNFPGRFSGRQFSNSRSEMNVSTLELGDSALYLCASSKTSGADTQYFGPGTRLTVL.

V and J are TRBV11-2 and TRBJ2-7; 13 bases line up with TRBD2. The V and J ends lost 4 bases and 3 bases, in that order; junction bases with no gene match: 12. Germline CDR1 reads SGHAT; CDR2 reads FQNNGV. The CDR3 contains 18 residues. CDR3 in DNA: TGTGCCAGCAGCTCCACGACTAGCGGGGGGACCAGCAACTACGAGCAGTACTTC. Translating it yields CASSSTTSGGTSNYEQYF.

The V call is TRBV7-3, the J call TRBJ2-1, with TRBD1 identical over 9 bases. V dropped 5 bases and J dropped 6; count of bases not matched to a gene: 8. There are 15 residues in the CDR3. Germline assignment: CDR1 SGHTA and CDR2 FQGTGA. Here the CDR3 DNA reads TGTGCCAGCAGCAAAGGGACAGGGACAGGCAATGAGCAGTTCTTC. It encodes CASSKGTGTGNEQFF.